This is a list of T cell receptor beta chains from one sample in a study of response to subunit inactivated influenza vaccine. TCRdb fed the RT-PCR reads into MiXCR, producing one record per CDR3 protein. The sample shows just under 550,000 distinct CDR3 sequences, 20% to 25% of them seen only once. These same records also appear under a second study, on T cells expressing NK-cell markers.

The sequenced sample was CD4+ T cells sorted from PBMCs, obtained 11 to 12 days after vaccination. These receptors originate from a man between 50 and 59 years old who received an inactivated influenza vaccine. The CDR3 runs from the conserved cysteine through the conserved F or W. A D gene is named only where the DNA matches it firmly. The size field is filled for only some rows; it gives once, few, many or a size class.

J: TRBJ2-7; D: TRBD1; size: few; V: TRBV20-1; CDR3: CSAGQGSTYEQYF; DNA: TGCAGTGCTGGACAGGGCTCTACCTACGAGCAGTACTTC
J: TRBJ1-1; D: TRBD1; size: NA; V: TRBV28; CDR3: CASSSQGLGAFF; DNA: TGTGCCAGCAGTTCACAGGGGCTGGGAGCTTTCTTT
J: TRBJ2-7; D: NA; size: NA; V: TRBV5-1; CDR3: CASSLIPGVYEQYF; DNA: TGCGCCAGCAGCTTGATCCCTGGGGTCTACGAGCAGTACTTC
J: TRBJ2-3; D: NA; size: NA; V: TRBV4-3; CDR3: CASSQGWTEDTDTQYF; DNA: TGCGCCAGCAGCCAAGGATGGACAGAAGACACAGATACGCAGTATTTT
J: TRBJ2-3; D: TRBD2; size: NA; V: TRBV29-1; CDR3: CSAGLAGLTDTQYF; DNA: TGCAGCGCAGGACTAGCGGGACTCACAGATACGCAGTATTTT
J: TRBJ2-1; D: NA; size: few; V: TRBV11-1; CDR3: CASSLSLVEVGSRTGEQFF; DNA: TGTGCCAGCAGCTTATCCTTAGTTGAAGTGGGCAGCCGGACCGGTGAGCAGTTCTTC
J: TRBJ2-1; D: TRBD2; size: NA; V: TRBV7-9; CDR3: CASSPLGLAGVLEQFF; DNA: TGTGCCAGCAGCCCCCTGGGACTAGCGGGAGTCCTTGAGCAGTTCTTC
J: TRBJ2-7; D: TRBD1; size: few; V: TRBV3-1; CDR3: CASSQQTGPYEQYF; DNA: TGTGCCAGCAGCCAACAGACAGGGCCCTACGAGCAGTACTTC
J: TRBJ1-1; D: NA; size: NA; V: TRBV28; CDR3: CASSQHGTAGTEAFF; DNA: TGTGCCAGCAGCCAGCATGGGACGGCGGGCACTGAAGCTTTCTTT
J: TRBJ2-5; D: NA; size: few; V: TRBV11-2; CDR3: CASSYARETQYF; DNA: TGTGCCAGCAGCTACGCCAGGGAGACCCAGTACTTC
J: TRBJ1-6; D: NA; size: few; V: TRBV20-1; CDR3: CSARVGRESSYNSPLHF; DNA: TGCAGTGCTAGAGTTGGCAGGGAGAGCTCCTATAATTCACCCCTCCACTTT
J: TRBJ2-5; D: NA; size: few; V: TRBV5-1; CDR3: CASSLQDLETQYF; DNA: TGCGCCAGCAGCTTGCAGGATCTGGAGACCCAGTACTTC
J: TRBJ2-7; D: NA; size: NA; V: TRBV24-1; CDR3: CATSDSSIAYEQYF; DNA: TGTGCCACCAGTGATTCGAGTATAGCCTACGAGCAGTACTTC
J: TRBJ1-5; D: NA; size: few; V: TRBV6-1; CDR3: CASSRAEVGTYSNHPQHF; DNA: TGTGCCAGCAGCCGGGCGGAGGTTGGGACTTATAGCAATCACCCCCAGCATTTT
J: TRBJ2-2; D: TRBD2; size: NA; V: TRBV20-1; CDR3: CRGLAGDTGELFF; DNA: TGCAGAGGGTTAGCGGGAGACACCGGGGAGCTGTTTTTT
J: TRBJ2-5; D: TRBD2; size: NA; V: TRBV12-3/TRBV12-4; CDR3: CASRPGTSPKETQYF; DNA: TGTGCCAGCAGGCCTGGGACTAGCCCCAAAGAGACCCAGTACTTC
J: TRBJ2-3; D: NA; size: NA; V: TRBV4-2; CDR3: CASSQDPGVTSDTQYF; DNA: TGTGCCAGCAGCCAAGATCCAGGGGTCACATCAGATACGCAGTATTTT
J: TRBJ1-1; D: NA; size: few; V: TRBV6-5; CDR3: CASSYGALNTEAFF; DNA: TGTGCCAGCAGTTACGGGGCATTGAACACTGAAGCTTTCTTT
J: TRBJ1-4; D: NA; size: few; V: TRBV12-3/TRBV12-4; CDR3: CASSLRRFGKLFF; DNA: TGTGCCAGCAGTTTACGGCGCTTTGGAAAACTGTTTTTT
J: TRBJ2-2; D: TRBD1; size: few; V: TRBV7-2; CDR3: CASSPPDRPTGELFF; DNA: TGTGCCAGCAGCCCACCGGACAGGCCAACCGGGGAGCTGTTTTTT
J: TRBJ2-6; D: NA; size: NA; V: TRBV4-3; CDR3: CASSQARGWANVLTF; DNA: TGCGCCAGCAGCCAAGCTCGGGGTTGGGCCAACGTCCTGACTTTC